This T cell receptor (beta chain) appears in the sequencing data of a study of cytomegalovirus exposure and HLA in healthy donors. The primer mix had 60 Vbeta and 13 Jbeta primers. Using immunoSEQ multiplex PCR, the repertoire was profiled, and TCRdb retains in-frame clones only, with some absent. This sample's clone table lists 150,000 or so clones. The CDR3 runs 16 residues. The germline gives CDR1 SGHNT, CDR2 YENEEA. The J segment lost 3 bases and the V segment lost 0 bases, leaving 5 bases of the junction unmatched. V and J are TRBV11-3 and TRBJ1-5; 7 bases line up with TRBD1. This TCR came from a man aged 25 to 40 in good health and CMV-seronegative. Sequenced input: PBMCs. The CDR3 coding sequence is TGTGCCAGCAGCTTAGATGACAGGGCCTTCAATCAGCCCCAGCATTTT. Amino acids: CASSLDDRAFNQPQHF.